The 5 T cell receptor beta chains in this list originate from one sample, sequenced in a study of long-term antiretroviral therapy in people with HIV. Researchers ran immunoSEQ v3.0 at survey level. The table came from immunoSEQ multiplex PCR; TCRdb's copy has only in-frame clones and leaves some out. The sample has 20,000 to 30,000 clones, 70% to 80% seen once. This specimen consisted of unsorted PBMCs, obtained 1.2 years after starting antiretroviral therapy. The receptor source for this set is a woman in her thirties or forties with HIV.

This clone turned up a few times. CDR3: CASSEVGSGAYNEQFF. CDR3 DNA: TGTGCCAGCAGTGAAGTTGGGTCGGGAGCGTACAATGAGCAGTTCTTC. J is TRBJ2-1 and V is TRBV2; a possible D gene is TRBD2 (6 bases). Germline V lookup: CDR1 SNHLY, CDR2 FYNNEI. The CDR3 is 16 amino acids. V gave up 1 base and J gave up 4 bases, with 14 bases separating them.

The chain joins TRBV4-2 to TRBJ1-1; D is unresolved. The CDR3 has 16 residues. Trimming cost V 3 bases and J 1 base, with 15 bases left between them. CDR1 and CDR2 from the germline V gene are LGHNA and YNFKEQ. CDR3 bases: TGTGCCAGCAGCCACCCCCTCAAGGACCCGAACACTGAAGCTTTCTTT. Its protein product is CASSHPLKDPNTEAFF.

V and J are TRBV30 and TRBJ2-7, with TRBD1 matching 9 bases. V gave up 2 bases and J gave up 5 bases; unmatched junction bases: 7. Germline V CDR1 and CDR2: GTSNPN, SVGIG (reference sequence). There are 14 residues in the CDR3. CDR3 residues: CAWSTTGGIDEQYF. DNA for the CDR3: TGTGCCTGGAGTACTACAGGGGGCATCGACGAGCAGTACTTC. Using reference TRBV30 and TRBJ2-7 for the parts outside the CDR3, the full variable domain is SQTIHQWPATLVQPVGSPLSLECTVEGTSNPNLYWYRQAAGRGLQLLFYSVGIGQISSEVPQNLSASRPQDRQFILSSKKLLLSDSGFYLCAWSTTGGIDEQYFGPGTRLTVT.

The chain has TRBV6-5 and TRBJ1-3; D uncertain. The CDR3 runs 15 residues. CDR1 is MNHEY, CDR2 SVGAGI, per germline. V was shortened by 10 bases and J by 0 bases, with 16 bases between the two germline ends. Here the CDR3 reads CATLDWTGSGNTIYF. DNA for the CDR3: TGTGCCACCCTAGATTGGACGGGCTCTGGAAACACCATATATTTT.

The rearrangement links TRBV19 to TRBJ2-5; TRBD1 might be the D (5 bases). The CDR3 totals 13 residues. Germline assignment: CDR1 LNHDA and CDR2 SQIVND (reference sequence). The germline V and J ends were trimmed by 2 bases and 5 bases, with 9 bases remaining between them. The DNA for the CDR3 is TGTGCCAGTAGTATAATGGGGCGGGAGACCCAGTACTTC. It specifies CASSIMGRETQYF.